Presented here are 32 T cell receptor beta chains from one specimen sequenced in a study of shared clonotypes between healthy human individuals. The repertoire was sequenced with immunoSEQ multiplex PCR; TCRdb's copy has only in-frame clones and lacks some. The repertoire has 950,000 to 1,100,000 clones, around 74% of them found once; the top ten carry 1.4% to 1.5%. Sequencing was carried out using memory CD4+ T cells sorted from blood. This sample's subset: CD45RA-negative fraction. These receptors came from a man between 18 and 29 years old in good health.

With regard to this clone: Other DNA sequences in the sample encode the same CDR3. The chain uses TRBV7-2 and TRBJ2-2; unclear D gene. Between the trimmed V and J ends, which lost 2 bases and 4 bases, there was a span of 5 bases. The CDR3 spans 13 residues. Germline values: CDR1 SGHTA, CDR2 FQGNSA. The CDR3 loop is CASSLLGTGELFF. The CDR3 DNA reads as TGTGCCAGCAGCTTACTGGGCACCGGGGAGCTGTTTTTT. Variable domain in full (rest from reference TRBV7-2 and TRBJ2-2): GAGVSQSPSNKVTEKGKDVELRCDPISGHTALYWYRQSLGQGLEFLIYFQGNSAPDKSGLPSDRFSAERTGGSVSTLTIQRTQQEDSAVYLCASSLLGTGELFFGEGSRLTVL.

J is TRBJ2-7 and V is TRBV7-2; D is possibly TRBD1 or TRBD2 (5 bases each). The CDR3 totals 15 residues. In germline, CDR1 is SGHTA, CDR2 FQGNSA. Trimming cost V 5 bases and J 0 bases, with 14 bases left between them. The CDR3 coding sequence is TGTGCCAGCAGCCTTGGGACGGTAAGCTCCTACGAGCAGTACTTC. Protein: CASSLGTVSSYEQYF.

Ten or more counts support this clone. J is TRBJ1-2 and V is TRBV28, with D unclear. Germline V lookup: CDR1 MDHEN, CDR2 SYDVKM. V dropped 3 bases and J dropped 2 bases, with 4 bases sitting between them. The CDR3 has 12 amino acids. CDR3 nucleotides: TGTGCCAGCAGTTTGGGGAACTATGGCTACACCTTC. The encoded protein is CASSLGNYGYTF.

CDR3 region: CASSPNRGGNTEAFF. The CDR3 DNA reads TGTGCCAGCAGTCCCAATCGGGGGGGGAACACTGAAGCTTTCTTT. This chain links TRBV2 with TRBJ1-1; TRBD1 is a possible D gene (5 bases). CDR3 length: 15 amino acids. Trimming stripped 5 bases from V and 1 base from J, with 14 bases between. CDR1 is SNHLY, CDR2 FYNNEI, per germline.

This rearrangement joins TRBV28 to TRBJ1-5; D possibly corresponds to TRBD1 (6 bases). The germline V gene encodes CDR1 MDHEN and CDR2 SYDVKM. The CDR3 runs 15 residues. Trimming left V 7 bases short and J 2 bases short, with 15 bases between. The CDR3 DNA reads TGTGCCAGCATGTCTGAGGGGGAAGGCAATCAGCCCCAGCATTTT. This codes for CASMSEGEGNQPQHF.

The gene calls are TRBV7-2 and TRBJ1-1, with 9 bases lining up with TRBD1. This CDR3 spans 17 amino acids. With 2 bases clipped from V and 2 bases from J, the junction kept 9 bases outside the gene matches. Germline V gives CDR1 SGHTA, CDR2 FQGNSA. The CDR3 sequence is CASSLPELGQGNTEAFF. CDR3 nucleotide sequence: TGTGCCAGCAGCTTACCGGAACTGGGACAGGGCAACACTGAAGCTTTCTTT.

This chain joins TRBV9 and TRBJ2-1, with 7 bases that match TRBD2. The V gene end was trimmed by 4 bases and the J gene end by 2 bases; junction bases not matched to a gene: 6. The CDR3 totals 15 residues. The germline CDR1 and CDR2 sequences are SGDLS and YYNGEE. The CDR3 loop reads CASSFGLGTYNEQFF. Written as DNA, the CDR3 is TGTGCCAGCAGCTTCGGACTAGGAACCTACAATGAGCAGTTCTTC.

The sample holds one count of this clone. V is TRBV15 and J is TRBJ2-5, with 7 nucleotides matching TRBD1. The CDR3 totals 15 residues. V lost 0 bases to trimming and J lost 5 bases; unmatched junction nucleotides: 6. Germline V CDR1 and CDR2: LNHNV, YYDKDF (reference sequence). The CDR3 DNA is TGTGCCACCAGCAGAGAGAGGGGGCGCAAGGAGACCCAGTACTTC. This gives the protein CATSRERGRKETQYF.

The chain links TRBV15 to TRBJ1-1, with TRBD1 matching 9 bases. The length of the CDR3 is 15 residues. The germline CDR1 and CDR2 sequences are LNHNV and YYDKDF (reference sequence). Losses at the gene ends were 1 base for V and 4 bases for J; bases not matched to a gene: 4. CDR3 amino acids: CATSRVQGAGTEAFF. The CDR3 DNA is TGTGCCACCAGCAGAGTACAGGGGGCTGGCACTGAAGCTTTCTTT.

V is TRBV30 and J is TRBJ1-5; D ambiguous. V dropped 1 base and J dropped 5 bases, with 9 bases sitting between them. Germline V gene data show CDR1 as GTSNPN and CDR2 as SVGIG (reference sequence). This CDR3 contains 13 residues. CDR3 bases: TGTGCCTGGAGTGGGGCCGGAGATCAGCCCCAGCATTTT. It encodes CAWSGAGDQPQHF.

This clone was counted once. The rearrangement uses TRBV5-3 and TRBJ2-3; D may be TRBD1 or TRBD2 (5 bases each). TRBV5-3 has ORF status, its function being uncertain. The CDR3 loop spans 15 amino acids. Trimming shortened V by 4 bases and J by 0 bases, and 12 bases separated the two germline ends. In nucleotides, the CDR3 is TGTGCCAGAAGCCCGGGGACGGGAAGCACAGATACGCAGTATTTT. It is translated as CARSPGTGSTDTQYF.

This clone appeared many times. CDR3 loop: CASSHPPPGADTQYF. CDR3 in DNA: TGCGCCAGCAGCCACCCCCCCCCGGGGGCAGATACGCAGTATTTT. This chain uses TRBV4-1 with TRBJ2-3, with D possibly TRBD2 on 6 matching bases. V lost 3 bases to trimming and J lost 4 bases, with 14 bases between them. The CDR3 consists of 15 residues. CDR1 MGHRA and CDR2 YSYEKL come from the germline V gene.

CDR3 coding DNA: TGCGCCAGCCAAGCGGGGGGGCCCCAAGAGACCCAGTACTTC. Encoded protein: CASQAGGPQETQYF. This rearrangement joins TRBV5-1 to TRBJ2-5, with TRBD2 matching over 10 bases. The germline V gene has CDR1 SGHRS and CDR2 YFSETQ. Losses at the gene ends were 7 bases for V and 1 base for J; bases not matched to a gene: 4. The CDR3 is 14 amino acids. The whole variable domain, remainder taken from reference TRBV5-1 and TRBJ2-5, is KAGVTQTPRYLIKTRGQQVTLSCSPISGHRSVSWYQQTPGQGLQFLFEYFSETQRNKGNFPGRFSGRQFSNSRSEMNVSTLELGDSALYLCASQAGGPQETQYFGPGTRLLVL.

This chain uses TRBV18 with TRBJ1-2; tentatively, D is TRBD1 (5 bases). This CDR3 is built from 11 residues. Per germline, CDR1 KGHSH and CDR2 LQKENI. V dropped 6 bases and J dropped 9 bases, with 11 bases sitting between them. CDR3 in DNA: TGTGCCAGCTCGCCAGGGTCCCGCTACACCTTC. Amino acids: CASSPGSRYTF.

This clone was seen only a few times. The CDR3 reads CASSLWGRGRSTDTQYF. In nucleotides, the CDR3 is TGTGCCAGCAGTTTATGGGGCCGGGGGAGGAGCACAGATACGCAGTATTTT. The V gene is TRBV28, the J gene TRBJ2-3; tentative D call: TRBD2 (6 bases). Per germline, CDR1 MDHEN and CDR2 SYDVKM. The CDR3 contains 17 residues. V dropped 0 bases and J dropped 0 bases, with 13 bases sitting between them.

The gene calls are TRBV4-1 and TRBJ2-1, with D possibly TRBD2 on 5 matching bases. The CDR3 has 14 residues. Trimming stripped 0 bases from V and 10 bases from J, with 13 bases between. CDR1 MGHRA and CDR2 YSYEKL come from the germline V gene. The CDR3 sequence is CASSQEGSVWEQFF. DNA of the CDR3: TGCGCCAGCAGCCAAGAGGGGAGCGTCTGGGAGCAGTTCTTC.

The chain couples TRBV4-3 to TRBJ1-2; the D is unclear. V gave up 0 bases and J gave up 5 bases, with 16 bases separating them. The germline V gene has CDR1 LGHNA and CDR2 YSLEER. CDR3 length equals 16 residues. The CDR3 region has the DNA TGCGCCAGCAGCCAAGATTTGAACGAGGGTGGGTATGGCTACACCTTC. Translated, it gives CASSQDLNEGGYGYTF.

The chain links TRBV5-4 to TRBJ2-2; perhaps TRBD1 as D (6 bases). This CDR3 has 15 amino acids. In germline, CDR1 is SGHNT, CDR2 YYREEE (reference sequence). The germline V and J ends were trimmed by 4 bases and 1 base, with 11 bases remaining between them. The CDR3 DNA reads TGTGCCAGCAGCGATCGGACAGTGAACACCGGGGAGCTGTTTTTT. It yields the protein CASSDRTVNTGELFF.

This chain joins TRBV6-1 and TRBJ2-3, with 11 bases lining up with TRBD2. The length of the CDR3 is 17 residues. Germline V CDR1 and CDR2: MNHNS, SASEGT. V shed 3 bases, J shed 1 base, and the junction held 6 bases outside the gene matches. The CDR3 region has the DNA TGTGCCAGCAGTGACATAGGGACTAGCGGAGGCACAGATACGCAGTATTTT. Its protein is CASSDIGTSGGTDTQYF.

Concerning this clone: A far larger clone is just one base off, so this is likely a read error. Different DNA sequences within this sample yield the same CDR3. This chain uses TRBV5-1 with TRBJ2-7, with a weak D call TRBD2 (5 bases). Germline values: CDR1 SGHRS, CDR2 YFSETQ. The CDR3 covers 13 residues. DNA of the CDR3: TGCGCCAGCAGCTTGGGGACTCCCTACGAGCAATACTTC. Translated: CASSLGTPYEQYF.

This clone was observed once. The CDR3 DNA follows: TGCGCCAGCAGCTCTTTTCTCCCTAGCGGGAGATCTGGGGCCAACGTCCTGACTTTC. This encodes CASSSFLPSGRSGANVLTF. The gene calls are TRBV5-1 and TRBJ2-6; TRBD2 agrees at 10 bases. V was clipped by 3 bases and J by 1 base; unmatched bases: 10. The length of the CDR3 is 19 residues. Germline V lookup: CDR1 SGHRS, CDR2 YFSETQ.

V is TRBV28 and J is TRBJ2-7; D is undetermined. The V and J ends lost 4 bases and 4 bases respectively, with 11 bases between them. The CDR3 has 13 residues. The germline V gene has CDR1 MDHEN and CDR2 SYDVKM. The CDR3: CASSSGFLYEQYF. The CDR3 nucleotides read TGTGCCAGCAGTTCCGGGTTCTTGTACGAGCAGTACTTC.

V is TRBV7-2 and J is TRBJ2-1, with no clear D. The CDR3 contains 15 residues. Trimming left V 3 bases short and J 5 bases short, with 14 bases between. Germline CDR1 reads SGHTA; CDR2 reads FQGNSA. The CDR3 nucleotides are TGTGCCAGCAGCTTGGCCCGGATCAGCCACAATGAGCAGTTCTTC. It encodes CASSLARISHNEQFF.

This rearrangement joins TRBV11-2 to TRBJ1-2; a weak D match, TRBD1 (5 bases). CDR1 SGHAT and CDR2 FQNNGV come from the germline V gene. The V end lost 3 bases, the J end lost 8 bases, and 16 bases lay between the germline ends. The CDR3 runs to 14 residues. The CDR3 nucleotides read TGTGCCAGCAGCTTGGGGACCGGAATTGGAGGCTACACCTTC. Translating gives CASSLGTGIGGYTF. Variable domain in full (rest from reference TRBV11-2 and TRBJ1-2): EAGVAQSPRYKIIEKRQSVAFWCNPISGHATLYWYQQILGQGPKLLIQFQNNGVVDDSQLPKDRFSAERLKGVDSTLKIQPAKLEDSAVYLCASSLGTGIGGYTFGSGTRLTVV.

CDR3 in amino acids: CASREGTSADSYEQYF. CDR3 DNA sequence: TGTGCCAGCAGGGAGGGGACTAGCGCCGATTCCTACGAGCAGTACTTC. The chain uses TRBV28 and TRBJ2-5; 10 bases match TRBD2. The J call may be faulty, since TRBJ2-7 better matches the DNA end. The germline CDR1 and CDR2 sequences are MDHEN and SYDVKM. This CDR3 has 16 amino acids.

This chain connects TRBV18 to TRBJ1-1; a weak D match, TRBD1 (5 bases). Germline CDR1 reads KGHSH; CDR2 reads LQKENI. Trimming left V 3 bases short and J 4 bases short, with 12 bases between. This CDR3 region has 14 residues. The CDR3 loop is CASSPGLGPTEAFF. In nucleotides, the CDR3 is TGTGCCAGCTCACCGGGGCTGGGGCCCACTGAAGCTTTCTTT.

This chain uses TRBV19 with TRBJ2-4; perhaps D is TRBD1 or TRBD2 (6 bases each). There are 15 residues in the CDR3. CDR1 is LNHDA and CDR2 is SQIVND in the germline V gene (reference sequence). Deletions cut 6 bases from V and 6 bases from J, with 18 bases between. In DNA, the CDR3 is TGTGCCAGTAGAAGTGAGGGGGGAGGCCGAAACATTCAGTACTTC. It translates to CASRSEGGGRNIQYF.

This clone has more than one count but fewer than ten. The rearrangement uses TRBV5-1 and TRBJ2-7; TRBD2 matches at 7 bases. Germline V CDR1 and CDR2: SGHRS, YFSETQ. The CDR3 totals 16 residues. V lost 0 bases, J lost 4 bases, and 10 bases stayed unmatched. CDR3 residues: CASSLAGGDARYEQYF. CDR3 nucleotide sequence: TGCGCCAGCAGCTTGGCGGGGGGTGACGCCAGGTACGAGCAGTACTTC.

This clone came up once. The chain recombines TRBV2 with TRBJ1-5, with D hard to call. Germline CDR1 is SNHLY and CDR2 is FYNNEI. V was pared by 5 bases and J by 6 bases, with 17 bases between. This CDR3 comprises 15 residues. The CDR3: CASSPGLSSGQPQHF. The CDR3 bases are TGTGCCAGCAGTCCGGGCCTATCCAGCGGTCAGCCCCAGCATTTT.

The rearrangement uses TRBV5-4 and TRBJ2-5; TRBD2 matches 7 bases. The CDR3 length is 13 residues. V shed 2 bases, J shed 5 bases, and the junction held 3 bases outside the gene matches. The germline CDR1 and CDR2 sequences are SGHNT and YYREEE (reference sequence). CDR3 in amino acids: CASSFASGETQYF. Here the CDR3 DNA reads TGTGCCAGCAGCTTCGCTAGCGGCGAGACCCAGTACTTC. Full variable domain (missing parts from reference TRBV5-4 and TRBJ2-5): ETGVTQSPTHLIKTRGQQVTLRCSSQSGHNTVSWYQQALGQGPQFIFQYYREEENGRGNFPPRFSGLQFPNYSSELNVNALELDDSALYLCASSFASGETQYFGPGTRLLVL.

CDR3: CASSSRTPSNTGELFF. CDR3 nucleotide sequence: TGTGCCAGCAGCTCCCGGACACCCTCGAACACCGGGGAGCTGTTTTTT. V usage is TRBV7-2 and J usage is TRBJ2-2, with D maybe TRBD1 (5 bases). Germline V CDR1 and CDR2: SGHTA, FQGNSA. This CDR3 is built from 16 residues. The germline V and J ends were trimmed by 4 bases and 0 bases, with 12 bases remaining between them.

For this clone: With only one base between it and a far larger clone, this is likely a read error. This sequence joins TRBV12-1 and TRBJ2-2. TRBV12-1 is flagged as a pseudogene. The CDR3 consists of 13 residues. CDR3 nucleotide sequence: TGTGCCAGCAGCTTGGGGAACACCGGGGAGCTGTTTTTT. Protein: CASSLGNTGELFF.